The clone carrying this T cell receptor (beta chain) was detected only a few times. Its antigen is unknown. These data are taken from a study of blood T cells in healthy people across ages. Notes on the study in general: Expanded clonotype shifts may have been confounded, as the donors had an unknown CMV status.

PBMCs numbering at least 6.5 million were isolated per sample. Then a second PCR, running roughly 7 to 11 cycles, was carried out with a sample-barcoded 5' primer and a J-beta primer mix. From the 5' RACE reads, TCRdb called clonotypes with MiXCR, one entry per CDR3 protein. Of about 1.6 million distinct CDR3 sequences in the sample, about 35% were seen once. Germline CDR1 and CDR2: SEHNR and FQNEAQ (reference sequence). The CDR3 contains 16 residues. Trimming took 4 bases from V and 6 from J; bases not matched to a gene: 10. This chain connects TRBV7-9 to TRBJ2-1; TRBD1 matches at 9 bases. What was sequenced was blood. This clonotype was sampled from a woman younger than 45 in good health. The CDR3: CASSSLDRGNFNEQFF. In DNA form, the CDR3 reads TGTGCCAGCAGCTCCCTCGACAGGGGGAATTTCAATGAGCAGTTCTTC.